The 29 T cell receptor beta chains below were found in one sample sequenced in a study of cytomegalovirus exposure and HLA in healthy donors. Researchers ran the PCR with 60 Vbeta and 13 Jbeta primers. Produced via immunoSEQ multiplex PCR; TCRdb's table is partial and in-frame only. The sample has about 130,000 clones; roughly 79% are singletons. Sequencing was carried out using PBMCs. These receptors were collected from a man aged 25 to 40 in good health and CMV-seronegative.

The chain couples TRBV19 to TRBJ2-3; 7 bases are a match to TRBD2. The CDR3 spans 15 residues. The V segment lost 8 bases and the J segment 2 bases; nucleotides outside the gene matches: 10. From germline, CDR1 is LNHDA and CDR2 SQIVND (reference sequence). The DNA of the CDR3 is TGTGCCAGTGCGAACCTAGCGGCTGCCACAGATACGCAGTATTTT. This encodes CASANLAAATDTQYF.

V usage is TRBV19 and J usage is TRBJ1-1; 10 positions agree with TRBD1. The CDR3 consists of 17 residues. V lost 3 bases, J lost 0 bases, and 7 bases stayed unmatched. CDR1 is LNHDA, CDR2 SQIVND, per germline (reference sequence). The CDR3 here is CASSILDGTGVNTEAFF. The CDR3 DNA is TGTGCCAGTAGTATTCTGGACGGGACAGGGGTGAACACTGAAGCTTTCTTT.

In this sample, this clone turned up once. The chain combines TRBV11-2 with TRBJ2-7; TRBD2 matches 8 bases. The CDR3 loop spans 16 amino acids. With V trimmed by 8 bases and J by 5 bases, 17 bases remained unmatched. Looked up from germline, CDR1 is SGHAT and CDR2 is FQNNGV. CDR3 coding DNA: TGTGCCAGCGGGTCCTCCTACGGGGGGGCTAAGAACGAGCAGTACTTC. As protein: CASGSSYGGAKNEQYF.

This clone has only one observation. DNA for the CDR3: TGCGCCAGCAGCCCGGGGACAGGGCGAATTGATACGCAGTATTTT. Its protein is CASSPGTGRIDTQYF. The V gene is TRBV4-3, the J gene TRBJ2-3; 9 bases fit TRBD1. J was trimmed by 6 bases and V by 4 bases; bases with no gene match: 8. Per the germline V gene, CDR1 is LGHNA and CDR2 is YSLEER. The CDR3 extends over 15 amino acids.

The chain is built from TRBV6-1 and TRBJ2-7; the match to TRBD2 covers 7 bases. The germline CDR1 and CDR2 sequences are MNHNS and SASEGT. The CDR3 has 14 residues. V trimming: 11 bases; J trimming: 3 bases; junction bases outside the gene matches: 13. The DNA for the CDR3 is TGTGCCTTGGGAGGGAGGTCGGTCAACTACGAGCAGTACTTC. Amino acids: CALGGRSVNYEQYF.

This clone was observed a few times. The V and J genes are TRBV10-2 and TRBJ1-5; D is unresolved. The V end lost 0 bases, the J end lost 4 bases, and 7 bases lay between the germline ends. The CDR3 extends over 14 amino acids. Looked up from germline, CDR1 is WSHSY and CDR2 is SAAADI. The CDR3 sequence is CASSESQMNQPQHF. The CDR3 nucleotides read TGCGCCAGCAGTGAGTCCCAGATGAATCAGCCCCAGCATTTT.

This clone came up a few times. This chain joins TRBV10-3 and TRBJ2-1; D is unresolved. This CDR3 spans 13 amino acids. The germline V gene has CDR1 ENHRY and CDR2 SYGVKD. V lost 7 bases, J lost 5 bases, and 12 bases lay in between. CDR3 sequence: CAIMGRLDNEQFF. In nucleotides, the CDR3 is TGTGCCATCATGGGCAGGTTGGACAATGAGCAGTTCTTC.

The CDR3 nucleotides read TGTGCCAGCAGCGAAATGGCCCATGCCAAAGCTTTCTTT. It translates to CASSEMAHAKAFF. The rearrangement uses TRBV7-9 and TRBJ1-1; D not resolved. The CDR3 spans 13 residues. CDR1 is SEHNR, CDR2 FQNEAQ, per germline (reference sequence). V was shortened by 5 bases and J by 9 bases, with 16 bases between the two germline ends.

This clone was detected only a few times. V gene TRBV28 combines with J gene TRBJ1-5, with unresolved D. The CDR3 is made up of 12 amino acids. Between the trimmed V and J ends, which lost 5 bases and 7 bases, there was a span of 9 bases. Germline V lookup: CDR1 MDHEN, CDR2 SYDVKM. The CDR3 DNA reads TGTGCCAGCAGTACCCCGGAGCAGCCCCAGCATTTT. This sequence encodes CASSTPEQPQHF.

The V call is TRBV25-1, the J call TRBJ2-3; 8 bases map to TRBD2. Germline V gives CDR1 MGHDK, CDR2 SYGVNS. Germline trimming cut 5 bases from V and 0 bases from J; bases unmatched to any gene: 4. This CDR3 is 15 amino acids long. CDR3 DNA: TGTGCCAGCAGTCTGGCTAGCGGGAGCACAGATACGCAGTATTTT. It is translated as CASSLASGSTDTQYF.

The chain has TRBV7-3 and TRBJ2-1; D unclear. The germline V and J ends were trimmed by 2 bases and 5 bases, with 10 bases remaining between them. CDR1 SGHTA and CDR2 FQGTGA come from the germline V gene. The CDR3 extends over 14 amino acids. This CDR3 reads CASSLLRGDNEQFF. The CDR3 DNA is TGTGCCAGCAGCTTACTTAGAGGCGACAATGAGCAGTTCTTC.

The chain's CDR3 is CASSQDLYQVDSTDTQYF. CDR3 bases: TGCGCCAGCAGCCAAGATCTGTACCAGGTGGATAGCACAGATACGCAGTATTTT. J is TRBJ2-3 and V is TRBV4-3; D is undetermined. The ends were cut back, 0 bases at V and 0 bases at J, with 16 bases in the middle. The CDR3 contains 18 residues. Germline V lookup: CDR1 LGHNA, CDR2 YSLEER.

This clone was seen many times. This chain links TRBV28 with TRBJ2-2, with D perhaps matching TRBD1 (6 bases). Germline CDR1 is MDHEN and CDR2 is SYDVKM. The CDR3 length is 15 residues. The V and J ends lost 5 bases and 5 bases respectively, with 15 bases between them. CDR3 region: CASSVTGIKTGELFF. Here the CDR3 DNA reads TGTGCCAGCAGTGTAACAGGGATCAAGACCGGGGAGCTGTTTTTT. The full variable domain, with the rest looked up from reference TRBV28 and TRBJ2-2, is DVKVTQSSRYLVKRTGEKVFLECVQDMDHENMFWYRQDPGLGLRLIYFSYDVKMKEKGDIPEGYSVSREKKERFSLILESASTNQTSMYLCASSVTGIKTGELFFGEGSRLTVL.

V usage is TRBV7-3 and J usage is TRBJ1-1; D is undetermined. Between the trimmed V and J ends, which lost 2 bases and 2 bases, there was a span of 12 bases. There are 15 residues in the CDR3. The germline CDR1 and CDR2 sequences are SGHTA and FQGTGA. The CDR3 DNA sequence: TGTGCCAGCAGCTTAGCCCCAGGCCCTAACACTGAAGCTTTCTTT. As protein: CASSLAPGPNTEAFF.

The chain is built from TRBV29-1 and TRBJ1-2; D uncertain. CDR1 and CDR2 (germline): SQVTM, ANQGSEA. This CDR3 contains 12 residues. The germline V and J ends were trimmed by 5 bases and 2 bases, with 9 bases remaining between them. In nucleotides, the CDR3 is TGCAGCGTTACGGGTCCCAACTATGGCTACACCTTC. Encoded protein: CSVTGPNYGYTF.

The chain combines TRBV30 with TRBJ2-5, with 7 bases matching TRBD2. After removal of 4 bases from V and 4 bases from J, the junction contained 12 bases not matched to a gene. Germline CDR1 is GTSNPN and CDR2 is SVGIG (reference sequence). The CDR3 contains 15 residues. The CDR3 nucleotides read TGTGCCTGGACCTGGGGGGGTTCAAGTTCAGAGACCCAGTACTTC. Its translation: CAWTWGGSSSETQYF.

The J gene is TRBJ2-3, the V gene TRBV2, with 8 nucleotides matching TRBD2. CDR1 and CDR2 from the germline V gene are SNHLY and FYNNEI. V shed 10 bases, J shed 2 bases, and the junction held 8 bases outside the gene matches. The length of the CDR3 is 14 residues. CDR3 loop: CAIHERGLTDTQYF. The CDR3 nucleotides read TGTGCCATCCATGAGCGGGGGCTCACAGATACGCAGTATTTT.

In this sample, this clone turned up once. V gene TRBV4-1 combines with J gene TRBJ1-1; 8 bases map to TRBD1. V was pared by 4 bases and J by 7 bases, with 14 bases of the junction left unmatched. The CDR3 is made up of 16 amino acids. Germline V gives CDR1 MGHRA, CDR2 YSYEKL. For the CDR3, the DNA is TGCGCCAGCAGCCCGCCGGACAGGGCTGGTTCCCTTGAAGCTTTCTTT. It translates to CASSPPDRAGSLEAFF.

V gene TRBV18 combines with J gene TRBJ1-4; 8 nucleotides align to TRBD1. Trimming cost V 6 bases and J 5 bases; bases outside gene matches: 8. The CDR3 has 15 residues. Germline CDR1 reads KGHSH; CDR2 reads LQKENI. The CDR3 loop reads CASSPLTGENEKLFF. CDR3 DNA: TGTGCCAGCTCCCCCTTGACAGGGGAAAATGAAAAACTGTTTTTT.

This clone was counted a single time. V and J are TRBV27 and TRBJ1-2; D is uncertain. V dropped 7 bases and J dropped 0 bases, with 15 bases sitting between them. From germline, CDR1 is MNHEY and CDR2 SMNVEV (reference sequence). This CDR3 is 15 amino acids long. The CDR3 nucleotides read TGTGCCAGCAAACTAGGGCTCGGGACTAACTATGGCTACACCTTC. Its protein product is CASKLGLGTNYGYTF.

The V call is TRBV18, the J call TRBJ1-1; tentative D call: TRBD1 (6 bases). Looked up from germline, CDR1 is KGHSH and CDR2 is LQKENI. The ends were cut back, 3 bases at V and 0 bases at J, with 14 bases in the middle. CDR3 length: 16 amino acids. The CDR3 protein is CASSPYSQGMNTEAFF. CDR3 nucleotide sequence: TGTGCCAGCTCACCTTATTCTCAGGGGATGAACACTGAAGCTTTCTTT.

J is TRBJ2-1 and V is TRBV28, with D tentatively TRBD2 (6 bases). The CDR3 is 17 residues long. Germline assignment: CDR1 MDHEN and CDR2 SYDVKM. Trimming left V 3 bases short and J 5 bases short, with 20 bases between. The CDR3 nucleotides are TGTGCCAGCAGTTTTTTCCGGGGGAGCGGCGTCGACAATGAGCAGTTCTTC. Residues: CASSFFRGSGVDNEQFF.

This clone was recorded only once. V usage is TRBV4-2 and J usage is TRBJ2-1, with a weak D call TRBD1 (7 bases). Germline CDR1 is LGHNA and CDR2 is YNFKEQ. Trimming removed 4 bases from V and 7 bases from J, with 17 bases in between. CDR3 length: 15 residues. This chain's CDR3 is CASSPGQGGKNEQFF. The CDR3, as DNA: TGTGCCAGCAGCCCCGGGCAGGGGGGAAAGAATGAGCAGTTCTTC.

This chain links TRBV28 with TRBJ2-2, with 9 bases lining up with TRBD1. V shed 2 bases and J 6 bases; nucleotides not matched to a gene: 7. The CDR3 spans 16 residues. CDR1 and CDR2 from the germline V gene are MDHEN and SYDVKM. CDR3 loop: CASSLRGTGLAGELFF. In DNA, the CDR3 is TGTGCCAGCAGTTTAAGGGGGACAGGGCTGGCCGGGGAGCTGTTTTTT.

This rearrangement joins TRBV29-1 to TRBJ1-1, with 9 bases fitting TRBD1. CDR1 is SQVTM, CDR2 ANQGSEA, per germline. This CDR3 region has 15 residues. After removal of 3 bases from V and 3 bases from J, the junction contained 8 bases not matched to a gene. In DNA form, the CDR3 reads TGCAGCGTTGATATCACAGGGGGCGCGGACACTGAAGCTTTCTTT. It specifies CSVDITGGADTEAFF. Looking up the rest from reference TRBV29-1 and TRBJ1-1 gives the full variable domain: SAVISQKPSRDICQRGTSLTIQCQVDSQVTMMFWYRQQPGQSLTLIATANQGSEATYESGFVIDKFPISRPNLTFSTLTVSNMSPEDSSIYLCSVDITGGADTEAFFGQGTRLTVV.

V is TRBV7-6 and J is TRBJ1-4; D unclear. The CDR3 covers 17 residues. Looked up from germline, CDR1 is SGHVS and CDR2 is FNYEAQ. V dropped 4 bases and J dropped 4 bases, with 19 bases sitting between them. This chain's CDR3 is CASSSDSRPTINEKLFF. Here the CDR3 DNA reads TGTGCCAGCAGCTCCGACTCGAGACCTACGATTAATGAAAAACTGTTTTTT.

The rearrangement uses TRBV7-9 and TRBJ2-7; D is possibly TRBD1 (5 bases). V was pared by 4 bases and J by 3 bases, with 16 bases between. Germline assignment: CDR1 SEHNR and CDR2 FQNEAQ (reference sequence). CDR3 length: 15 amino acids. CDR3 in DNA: TGTGCCAGCAGCTCCCCACCGCAGGGTAACTACGAGCAGTACTTC. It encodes CASSSPPQGNYEQYF.

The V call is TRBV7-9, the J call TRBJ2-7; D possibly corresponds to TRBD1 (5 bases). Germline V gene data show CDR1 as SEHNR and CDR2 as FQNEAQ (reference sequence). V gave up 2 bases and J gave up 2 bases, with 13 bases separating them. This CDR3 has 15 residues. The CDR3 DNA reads TGTGCCAGCAGCTTAAGGGGTGGGGCAGCCTACGAGCAGTACTTC. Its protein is CASSLRGGAAYEQYF.

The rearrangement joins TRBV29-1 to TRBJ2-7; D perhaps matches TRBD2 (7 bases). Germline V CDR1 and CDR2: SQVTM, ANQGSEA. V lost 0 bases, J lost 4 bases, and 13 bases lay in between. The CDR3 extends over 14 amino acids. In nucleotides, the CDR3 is TGCAGCGTTGAAGATCGCGGGGGCAGTTACGAGCAGTACTTC. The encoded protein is CSVEDRGGSYEQYF.